Listed below are T cell receptor beta chains from one sample, sequenced in a study of T cell repertoires in ileal Crohn's disease. Here immunoSEQ multiplex PCR was the method, and the copy in TCRdb shows in-frame clones only, minus some. The sample shows around 10,000 clones, around 75% of them seen only once. Sequences were obtained from ileal tissue. The receptors originated from an adult with Crohn's disease. Both conserved end residues are part of each CDR3. Each record gives: CDR3 protein, CDR3 DNA, V gene, D gene, J gene, clone size. The D gene is left open where the match is weak. The size of a clone is reported for some rows only, either as once, few or many, or as a class for expanded clones.

CASSEEGFDNQPQHF,TGTGCCAGCAGTGAAGAGGGGTTCGACAATCAGCCCCAGCATTTT,TRBV2,-,TRBJ1-5,medium-sized
CASSDSGETGELFF,TGTGCCAGCAGTGACTCGGGAGAGACCGGGGAGCTGTTTTTT,TRBV6-4,-,TRBJ2-2,-
CASSPGGRGGGADTQYF,TGTGCCAGCAGCCCCGGAGGGCGGGGGGGCGGAGCAGATACGCAGTATTTT,TRBV7-2,TRBD2,TRBJ2-3,-
CASSYSTYNYGYTF,TGTGCCAGCAGTTACTCGACATATAACTATGGCTACACCTTC,TRBV6-6,-,TRBJ1-2,-
CASSTGPGQGGTEAFF,TGTGCCAGCAGCACGGGACCGGGACAGGGGGGCACTGAAGCTTTCTTT,TRBV9,TRBD1,TRBJ1-1,-
CASSRDRTFSYEQYF,TGTGCCAGCAGCCGGGACAGAACTTTCTCCTACGAGCAGTACTTC,TRBV5-4,TRBD1,TRBJ2-7,-
CASSLDPGAIYGYTF,TGTGCCAGCAGCTTAGATCCAGGGGCTATATATGGCTACACCTTC,TRBV11-2,-,TRBJ1-2,-
CASNTGSSYNSPLHF,TGTGCCAGCAATACAGGCAGCTCCTATAATTCACCCCTCCACTTT,TRBV6-4,-,TRBJ1-6,few
CASSLEARQPQHF,TGTGCCAGCAGCTTAGAGGCGCGGCAGCCCCAGCATTTT,TRBV7-2,-,TRBJ1-5,few
CASSPDISSGEQYF,TGTGCCAGCAGCCCGGACATCTCAAGTGGAGAGCAGTACTTC,TRBV7-7,-,TRBJ2-7,-
CASGSLQGAVGDEQFF,TGCGCCAGCGGCTCCTTACAGGGGGCCGTAGGCGATGAGCAGTTCTTC,TRBV5-1,TRBD1,TRBJ2-1,-
CAWSLGYQPQHF,TGTGCCTGGAGTCTCGGTTATCAGCCCCAGCATTTT,TRBV30,-,TRBJ1-5,-
CASSESGDANTEAFF,TGTGCCAGCAGTGAATCCGGAGACGCGAACACTGAAGCTTTCTTT,TRBV6-4,-,TRBJ1-1,-